This T cell receptor (beta chain) was captured by sequencing in a study of blood T cell repertoires in COVID-19. Turning to the study itself: There were acute and convalescent COVID-19 samples, and they came from the United States, Italy and Spain. The analysed material was cDNA or gDNA that came from T cells, B-cell-depleted T cells, or PBMCs.

In germline, CDR1 is SGHNT, CDR2 YENEEA. The CDR3 runs to 14 residues. Trimming stripped 5 bases from V and 2 bases from J, with 11 bases between. Study processing details: By means of reference gene primer amplification, nucleated cell counts were estimated. Assay used: immunoSEQ multiplex PCR; TCRdb lists only in-frame clones, some missing. V and J calls plus clone size are reproduced from that table; the DNA served to infer D and trimming. This sample has 150,000 to 200,000 clones, with around 82% found just once. This clonotype was obtained from a man in his 60s with active or convalescent COVID-19. Specimen: peripheral blood. The chain is built from TRBV11-3 and TRBJ2-3; TRBD2 might be the D (5 bases). The CDR3, as DNA: TGTGCCAGCAGCCTGGGCGGGTACACAGATACGCAGTATTTT. Translating gives CASSLGGYTDTQYF.